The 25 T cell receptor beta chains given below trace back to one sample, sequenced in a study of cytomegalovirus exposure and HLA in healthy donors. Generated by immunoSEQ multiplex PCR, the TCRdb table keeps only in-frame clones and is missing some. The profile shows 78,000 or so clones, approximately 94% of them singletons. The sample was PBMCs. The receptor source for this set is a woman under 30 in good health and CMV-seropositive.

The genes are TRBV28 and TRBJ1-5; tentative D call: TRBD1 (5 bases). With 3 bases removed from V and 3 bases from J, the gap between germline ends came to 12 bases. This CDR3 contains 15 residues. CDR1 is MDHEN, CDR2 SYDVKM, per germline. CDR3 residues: CASSFKGSYNQPQHF. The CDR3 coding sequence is TGTGCCAGCAGTTTTAAGGGGTCCTACAATCAGCCCCAGCATTTT. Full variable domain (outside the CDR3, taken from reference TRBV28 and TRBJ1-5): DVKVTQSSRYLVKRTGEKVFLECVQDMDHENMFWYRQDPGLGLRLIYFSYDVKMKEKGDIPEGYSVSREKKERFSLILESASTNQTSMYLCASSFKGSYNQPQHFGDGTRLSIL.

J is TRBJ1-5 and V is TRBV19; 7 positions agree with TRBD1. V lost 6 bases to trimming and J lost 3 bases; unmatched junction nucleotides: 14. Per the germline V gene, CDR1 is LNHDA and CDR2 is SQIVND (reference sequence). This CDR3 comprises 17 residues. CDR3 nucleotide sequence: TGTGCCAGTAGCCGGAGGGCGTCAGGGGGGATCAATCAGCCCCAGCATTTT. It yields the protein CASSRRASGGINQPQHF.

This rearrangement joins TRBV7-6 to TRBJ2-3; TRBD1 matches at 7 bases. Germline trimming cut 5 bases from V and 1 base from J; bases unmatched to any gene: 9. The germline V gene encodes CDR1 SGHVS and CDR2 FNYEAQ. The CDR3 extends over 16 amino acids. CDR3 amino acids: CASSPNRDSRTDTQYF. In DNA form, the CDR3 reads TGTGCCAGCAGCCCAAATAGGGACAGTCGCACAGATACGCAGTATTTT.

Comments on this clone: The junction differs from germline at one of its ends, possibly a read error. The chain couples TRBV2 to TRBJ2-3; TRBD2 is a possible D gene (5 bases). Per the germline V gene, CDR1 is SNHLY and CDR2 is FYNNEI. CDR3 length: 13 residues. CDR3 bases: TGTGCCAGCAGGGAAGGACTGCCAGATACGCAGTATTTT. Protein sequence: CASREGLPDTQYF.

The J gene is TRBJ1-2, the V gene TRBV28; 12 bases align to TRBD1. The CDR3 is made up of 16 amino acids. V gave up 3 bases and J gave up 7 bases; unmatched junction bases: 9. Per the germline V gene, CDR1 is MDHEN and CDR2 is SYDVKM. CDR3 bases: TGTGCCAGCAGTTTGGGACAGGGGGCAATCCCGGGTGGCTACACCTTC. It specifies CASSLGQGAIPGGYTF.

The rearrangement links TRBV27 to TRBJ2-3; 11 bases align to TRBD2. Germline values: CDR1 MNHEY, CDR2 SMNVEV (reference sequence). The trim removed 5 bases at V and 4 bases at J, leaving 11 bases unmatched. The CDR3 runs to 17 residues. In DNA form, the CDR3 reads TGTGCCAGCAGTCTGGTCTCACTAGCGGGAGTATCAGATACGCAGTATTTT. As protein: CASSLVSLAGVSDTQYF.

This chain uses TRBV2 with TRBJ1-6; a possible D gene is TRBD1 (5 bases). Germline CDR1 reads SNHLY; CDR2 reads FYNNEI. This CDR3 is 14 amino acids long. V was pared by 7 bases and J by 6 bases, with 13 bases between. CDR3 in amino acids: CASTGGFRNSPLHF. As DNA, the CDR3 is TGTGCCAGCACCGGGGGTTTTCGTAATTCACCCCTCCACTTT.

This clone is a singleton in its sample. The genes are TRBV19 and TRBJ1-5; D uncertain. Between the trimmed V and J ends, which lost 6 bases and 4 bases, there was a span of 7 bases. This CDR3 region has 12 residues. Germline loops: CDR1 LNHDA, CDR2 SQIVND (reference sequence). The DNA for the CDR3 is TGTGCCAGTAGCCTCGGGAATCAGCCCCAGCATTTT. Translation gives CASSLGNQPQHF.

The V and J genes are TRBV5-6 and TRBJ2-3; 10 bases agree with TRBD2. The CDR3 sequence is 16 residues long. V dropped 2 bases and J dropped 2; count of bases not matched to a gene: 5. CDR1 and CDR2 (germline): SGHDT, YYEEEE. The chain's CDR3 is CASSFGGLADTDTQYF. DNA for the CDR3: TGTGCCAGCAGCTTTGGCGGACTAGCGGACACAGATACGCAGTATTTT.

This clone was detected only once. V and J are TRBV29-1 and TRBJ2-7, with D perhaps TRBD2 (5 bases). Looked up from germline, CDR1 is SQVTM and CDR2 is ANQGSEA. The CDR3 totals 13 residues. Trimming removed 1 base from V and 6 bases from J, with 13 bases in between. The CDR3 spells CSVEGGAGGEQYF. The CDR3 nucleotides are TGCAGCGTTGAAGGCGGCGCGGGTGGCGAGCAGTACTTC.

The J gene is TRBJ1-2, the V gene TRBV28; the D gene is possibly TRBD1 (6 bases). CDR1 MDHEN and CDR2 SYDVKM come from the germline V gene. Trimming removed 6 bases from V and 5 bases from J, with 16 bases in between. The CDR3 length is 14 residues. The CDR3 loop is CASRPAGTPYGYTF. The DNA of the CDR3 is TGTGCCAGCAGACCCGCCGGGACACCTTATGGCTACACCTTC.

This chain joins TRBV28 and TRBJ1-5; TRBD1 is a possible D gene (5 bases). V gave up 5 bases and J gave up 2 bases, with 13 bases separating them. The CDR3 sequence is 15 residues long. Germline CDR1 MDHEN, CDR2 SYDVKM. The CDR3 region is CASSPAGWGNQPQHF. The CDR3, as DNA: TGTGCCAGCAGTCCGGCAGGGTGGGGCAATCAGCCCCAGCATTTT.

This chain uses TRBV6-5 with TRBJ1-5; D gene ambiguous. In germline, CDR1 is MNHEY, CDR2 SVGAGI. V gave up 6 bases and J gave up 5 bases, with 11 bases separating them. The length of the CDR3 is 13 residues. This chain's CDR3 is CASSSRQDQPQHF. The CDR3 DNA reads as TGTGCCAGCAGCTCCCGGCAGGATCAGCCCCAGCATTTT.

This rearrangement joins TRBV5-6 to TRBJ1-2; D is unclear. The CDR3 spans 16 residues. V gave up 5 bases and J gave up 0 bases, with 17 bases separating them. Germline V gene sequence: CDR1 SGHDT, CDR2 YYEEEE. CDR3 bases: TGTGCCAGCAGTAGTGCCTCCGAGGAAGCTAACTATGGCTACACCTTC. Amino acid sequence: CASSSASEEANYGYTF.

CDR3 amino acids: CAIREDANTGELFF. CDR3 in DNA: TGTGCCATCCGGGAGGATGCGAACACCGGGGAGCTGTTTTTT. The chain carries TRBV10-3 and TRBJ2-2, with 7 bases lining up with TRBD2. In germline, CDR1 is ENHRY, CDR2 SYGVKD. V was pared by 8 bases and J by 0 bases, with 3 bases of the junction left unmatched. This CDR3 comprises 14 residues.

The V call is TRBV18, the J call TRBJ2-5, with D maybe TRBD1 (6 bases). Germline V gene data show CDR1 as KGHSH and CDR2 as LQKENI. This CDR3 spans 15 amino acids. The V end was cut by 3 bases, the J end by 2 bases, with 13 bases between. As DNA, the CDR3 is TGTGCCAGCTCACCCGCCGGGACACCTCAAGAGACCCAGTACTTC. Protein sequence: CASSPAGTPQETQYF.

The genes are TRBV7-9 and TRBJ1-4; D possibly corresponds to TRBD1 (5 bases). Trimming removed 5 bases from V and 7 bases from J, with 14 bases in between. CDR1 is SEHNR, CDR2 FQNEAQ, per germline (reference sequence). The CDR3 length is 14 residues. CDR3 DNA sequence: TGTGCCAGCAGCCGTCGGGGGGGTGGTGAAAAACTGTTTTTT. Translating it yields CASSRRGGGEKLFF.

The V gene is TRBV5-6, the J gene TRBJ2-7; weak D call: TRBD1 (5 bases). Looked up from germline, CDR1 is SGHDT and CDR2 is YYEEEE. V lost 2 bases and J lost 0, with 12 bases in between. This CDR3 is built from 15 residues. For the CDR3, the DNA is TGTGCCAGCAGCTTACTGGGGCCAATCTCCTACGAGCAGTACTTC. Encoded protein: CASSLLGPISYEQYF. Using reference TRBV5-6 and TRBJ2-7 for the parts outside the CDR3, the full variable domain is DAGVTQSPTHLIKTRGQQVTLRCSPKSGHDTVSWYQQALGQGPQFIFQYYEEEERQRGNFPDRFSGHQFPNYSSELNVNALLLGDSALYLCASSLLGPISYEQYFGPGTRLTVT.

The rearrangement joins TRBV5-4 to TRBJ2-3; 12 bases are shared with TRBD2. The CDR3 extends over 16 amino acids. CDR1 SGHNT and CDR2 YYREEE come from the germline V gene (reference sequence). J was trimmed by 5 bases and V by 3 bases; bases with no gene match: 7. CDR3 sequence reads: CASSSPTSGSRDTQYF. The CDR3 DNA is TGTGCCAGCAGCTCCCCGACTAGCGGGAGTCGAGATACGCAGTATTTT.

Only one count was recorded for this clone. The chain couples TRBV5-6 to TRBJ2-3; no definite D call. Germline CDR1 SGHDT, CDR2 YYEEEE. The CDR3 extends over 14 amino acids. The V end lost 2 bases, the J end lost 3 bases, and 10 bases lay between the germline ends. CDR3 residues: CASSFELVTDTQYF. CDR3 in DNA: TGTGCCAGCAGCTTTGAATTAGTAACAGATACGCAGTATTTT.

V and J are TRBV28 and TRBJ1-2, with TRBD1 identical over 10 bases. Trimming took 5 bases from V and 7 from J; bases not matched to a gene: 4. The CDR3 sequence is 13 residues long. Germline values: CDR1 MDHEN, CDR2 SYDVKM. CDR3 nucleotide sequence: TGTGCCAGCAGTGGGACAGGGGTGGGTGGCTACACCTTC. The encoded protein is CASSGTGVGGYTF.

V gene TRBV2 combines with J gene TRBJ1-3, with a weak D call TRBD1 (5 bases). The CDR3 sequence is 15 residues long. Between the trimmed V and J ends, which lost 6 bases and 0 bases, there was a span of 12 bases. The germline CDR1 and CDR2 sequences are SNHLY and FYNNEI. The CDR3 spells CASRNQGSSGNTIYF. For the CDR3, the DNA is TGTGCCAGCAGAAATCAGGGAAGCTCTGGAAACACCATATATTTT.

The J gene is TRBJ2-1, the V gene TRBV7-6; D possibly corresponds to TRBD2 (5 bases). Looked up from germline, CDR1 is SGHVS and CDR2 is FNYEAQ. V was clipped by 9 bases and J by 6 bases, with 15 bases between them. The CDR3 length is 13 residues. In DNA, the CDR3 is TGTGCCAGTAGTATTCGGGCGGGCAATGAGCAGTTCTTC. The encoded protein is CASSIRAGNEQFF.

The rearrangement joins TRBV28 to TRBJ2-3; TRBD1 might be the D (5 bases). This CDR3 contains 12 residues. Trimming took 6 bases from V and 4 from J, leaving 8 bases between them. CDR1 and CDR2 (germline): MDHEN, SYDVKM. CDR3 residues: CASRQGADTQYF. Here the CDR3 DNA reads TGTGCCAGCAGGCAGGGTGCAGATACGCAGTATTTT. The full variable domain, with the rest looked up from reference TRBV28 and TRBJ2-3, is DVKVTQSSRYLVKRTGEKVFLECVQDMDHENMFWYRQDPGLGLRLIYFSYDVKMKEKGDIPEGYSVSREKKERFSLILESASTNQTSMYLCASRQGADTQYFGPGTRLTVL.

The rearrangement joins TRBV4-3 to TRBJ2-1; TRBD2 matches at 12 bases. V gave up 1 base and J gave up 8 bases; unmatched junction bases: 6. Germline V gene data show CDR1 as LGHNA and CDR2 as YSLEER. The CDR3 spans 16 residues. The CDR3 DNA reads TGCGCCAGCAGCCAAGGGACTAGCGGGATGGGGTATGAGCAGTTCTTC. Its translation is CASSQGTSGMGYEQFF.